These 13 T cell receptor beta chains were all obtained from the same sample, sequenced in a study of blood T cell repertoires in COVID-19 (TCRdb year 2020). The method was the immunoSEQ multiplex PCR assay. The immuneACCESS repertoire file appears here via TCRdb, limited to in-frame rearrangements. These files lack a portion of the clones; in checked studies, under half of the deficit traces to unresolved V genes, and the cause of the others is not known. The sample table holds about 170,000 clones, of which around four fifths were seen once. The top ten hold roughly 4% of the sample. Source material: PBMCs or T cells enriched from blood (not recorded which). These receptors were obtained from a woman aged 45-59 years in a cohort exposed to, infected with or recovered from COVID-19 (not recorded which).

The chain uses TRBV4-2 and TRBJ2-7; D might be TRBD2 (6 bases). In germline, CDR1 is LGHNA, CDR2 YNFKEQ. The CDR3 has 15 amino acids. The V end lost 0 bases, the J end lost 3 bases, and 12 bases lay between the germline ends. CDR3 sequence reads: CASSQDGGAHYEQYF. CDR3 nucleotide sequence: TGTGCCAGCAGCCAAGATGGCGGGGCTCACTACGAGCAGTACTTC.

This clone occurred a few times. CDR3 region: CASSNGQRATLRYGYTF. In nucleotides, the CDR3 is TGCGCCAGCAGCAACGGACAGAGAGCCACCCTCCGCTATGGCTACACCTTC. The chain combines TRBV5-1 with TRBJ1-2, with D perhaps TRBD1 (6 bases). The germline V gene encodes CDR1 SGHRS and CDR2 YFSETQ. CDR3 length equals 17 residues. V dropped 4 bases and J dropped 4 bases, with 23 bases sitting between them.

Here the CDR3 reads CAMAGGSSYEQYF. The CDR3 DNA follows: TGTGCCATGGCCGGGGGTAGCTCCTACGAGCAGTACTTC. The chain joins TRBV30 to TRBJ2-7; D possibly corresponds to TRBD2 (6 bases). V lost 8 bases, J lost 0 bases, and 14 bases lay in between. The CDR3 is made up of 13 amino acids. Germline loops: CDR1 GTSNPN, CDR2 SVGIG (reference sequence).

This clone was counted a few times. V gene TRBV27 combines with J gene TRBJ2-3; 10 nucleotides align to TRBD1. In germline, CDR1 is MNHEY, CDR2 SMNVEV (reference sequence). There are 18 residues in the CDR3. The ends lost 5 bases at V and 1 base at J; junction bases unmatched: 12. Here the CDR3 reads CASSQPRQGARGTDTQYF. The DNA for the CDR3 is TGTGCCAGCAGTCAACCGCGACAGGGGGCGCGTGGCACAGATACGCAGTATTTT.

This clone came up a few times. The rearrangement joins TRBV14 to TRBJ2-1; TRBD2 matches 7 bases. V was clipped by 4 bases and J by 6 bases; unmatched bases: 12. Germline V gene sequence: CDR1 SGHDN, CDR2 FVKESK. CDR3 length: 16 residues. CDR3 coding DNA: TGTGCCAGCAGCCGCCTGGCCGCGGGAGTTGGCAATGAGCAGTTCTTC. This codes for CASSRLAAGVGNEQFF.

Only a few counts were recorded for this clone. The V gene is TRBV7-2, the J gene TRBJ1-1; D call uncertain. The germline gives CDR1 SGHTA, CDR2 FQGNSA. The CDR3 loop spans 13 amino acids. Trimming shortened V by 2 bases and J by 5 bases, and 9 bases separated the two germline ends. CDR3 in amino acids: CASSLRIGTEAFF. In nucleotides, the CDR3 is TGTGCCAGCAGCTTACGAATCGGGACTGAAGCTTTCTTT.

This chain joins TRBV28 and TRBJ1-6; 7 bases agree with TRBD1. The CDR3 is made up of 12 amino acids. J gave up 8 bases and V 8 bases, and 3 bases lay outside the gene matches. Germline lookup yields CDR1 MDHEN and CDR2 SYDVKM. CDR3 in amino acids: CASLTGYSPLHF. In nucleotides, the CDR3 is TGTGCCAGCCTGACAGGGTATTCACCCCTCCACTTT.

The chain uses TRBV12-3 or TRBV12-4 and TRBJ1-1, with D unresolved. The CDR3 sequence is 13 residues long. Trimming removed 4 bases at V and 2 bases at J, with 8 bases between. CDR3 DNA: TGTGCCAGCAGTTGGCAGGCCAACACTGAAGCTTTCTTT. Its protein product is CASSWQANTEAFF.

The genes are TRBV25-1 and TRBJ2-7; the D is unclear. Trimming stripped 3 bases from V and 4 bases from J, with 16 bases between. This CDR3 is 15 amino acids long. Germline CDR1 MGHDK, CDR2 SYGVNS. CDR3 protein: CASSESLAGFYEQYF. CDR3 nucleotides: TGTGCCAGCAGTGAGTCTCTCGCAGGATTTTACGAGCAGTACTTC.

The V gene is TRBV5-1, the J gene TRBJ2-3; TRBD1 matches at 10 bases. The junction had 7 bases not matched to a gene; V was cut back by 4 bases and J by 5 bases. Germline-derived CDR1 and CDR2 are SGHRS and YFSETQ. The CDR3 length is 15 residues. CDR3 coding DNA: TGCGCCAGCAGCAAGACAGGGGGCGCGGAAGATACGCAGTATTTT. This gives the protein CASSKTGGAEDTQYF.

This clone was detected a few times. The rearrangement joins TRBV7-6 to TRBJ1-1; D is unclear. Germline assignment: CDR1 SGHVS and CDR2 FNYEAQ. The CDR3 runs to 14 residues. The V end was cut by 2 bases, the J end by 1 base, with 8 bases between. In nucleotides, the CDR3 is TGTGCCAGCAGCTTAAGAGGGCCGAACACTGAAGCTTTCTTT. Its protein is CASSLRGPNTEAFF.

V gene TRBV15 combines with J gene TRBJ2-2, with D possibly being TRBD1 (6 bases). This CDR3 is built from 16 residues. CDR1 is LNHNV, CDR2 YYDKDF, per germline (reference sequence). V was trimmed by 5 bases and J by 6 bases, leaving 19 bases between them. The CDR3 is CATSGRDKGYAGELFF. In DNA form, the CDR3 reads TGTGCCACCAGCGGCCGGGACAAGGGATATGCCGGGGAGCTGTTTTTT. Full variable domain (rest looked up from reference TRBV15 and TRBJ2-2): DAMVIQNPRYQVTQFGKPVTLSCSQTLNHNVMYWYQQKSSQAPKLLFHYYDKDFNNEADTPDNFQSRRPNTSFCFLDIRSPGLGDTAMYLCATSGRDKGYAGELFFGEGSRLTVL.

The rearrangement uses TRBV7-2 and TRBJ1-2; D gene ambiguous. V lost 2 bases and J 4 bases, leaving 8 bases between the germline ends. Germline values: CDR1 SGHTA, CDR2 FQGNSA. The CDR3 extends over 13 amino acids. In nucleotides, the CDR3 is TGTGCCAGCAGCTTATACGGGTTCTATGGCTACACCTTC. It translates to CASSLYGFYGYTF. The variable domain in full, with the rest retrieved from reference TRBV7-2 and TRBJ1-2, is GAGVSQSPSNKVTEKGKDVELRCDPISGHTALYWYRQSLGQGLEFLIYFQGNSAPDKSGLPSDRFSAERTGGSVSTLTIQRTQQEDSAVYLCASSLYGFYGYTFGSGTRLTVV.